This T cell receptor (beta chain) was sequenced for a study of tumor-infiltrating lymphocytes in primary liver carcinoma. Turning to the study itself: The tumors, T1-T3 N0M0 lesions, were 4.2 to 10 cm across.

As to this clonotype: Antigen unknown.

Study results and limitations: Owing to bulk unsorted samples, no comparison was made between CD4+ and CD8+ repertoires. Between tumor regions, pairs overlapped more than tumor-adjacent and tumor-blood pairs did.

The study extracted blood RNA from unsorted whole blood and also extracted germline DNA. Infection with HBV was chronic in patients; they were treatment-naive. The germline V gene has CDR1 MNHNS and CDR2 SASEGT. CDR3 length equals 17 residues. The ends were cut back, 7 bases at V and 2 bases at J, with 21 bases in the middle. Using a constant-region primer together with ProtoScript II reverse transcriptase, TCR beta cDNA was made from around 500 ng of total RNA. The TCR beta library was amplified through three nested multiplex PCR rounds in a modified ARM-PCR procedure. The first two PCR rounds, roughly 9 cycles each, used TRBV1-TRBV30 forward primers and a C-beta reverse primer. TCRdb fed the multiplex PCR reads into MiXCR, producing one record per CDR3 protein. The sample comprises about 300,000 distinct CDR3 sequences, about 62% of which are singletons, and roughly 9% rests with the top ten.

The rearrangement uses TRBV6-1 and TRBJ1-5, with D perhaps matching TRBD1 (5 bases). The specimen was peripheral blood. This TCR derives from a man aged 40-50 years with primary liver carcinoma and hepatitis B virus infection. CDR3 amino acids: CASMLPGPGVGNQPQHF. In DNA, the CDR3 is TGTGCCAGCATGCTTCCGGGGCCCGGAGTGGGCAATCAGCCCCAGCATTTT.